This paragraph covers one T cell receptor beta chain sequence. Libraries were prepared by immunoSEQ multiplex PCR; TCRdb keeps only in-frame clonotypes and omits some of them. Of tens of thousands of clones in the sample, over 75% are singletons; the top ten hold roughly 18%. Trimming removed 1 base at V and 8 bases at J, with 11 bases between. CDR1 MNHNY and CDR2 SVGAGI come from the germline V gene (reference sequence). The CDR3 contains 14 residues. The sample originates from a study of T cell responses to AZD1222 COVID-19 vaccine. Second-dose intervals of approximately 4 or approximately 12 weeks were pooled.

This chain connects TRBV6-6 to TRBJ1-4, with D unresolved. The material sequenced was peripheral blood, taken 28 days after the second AZD1222 dose. This TCR was sampled from an adult who received the AZD1222 COVID-19 vaccine. CDR3 DNA sequence: TGTGCCAGCAGTTACTTTCCGGGTGGCGAAAAACTGTTTTTT. Its translation: CASSYFPGGEKLFF.